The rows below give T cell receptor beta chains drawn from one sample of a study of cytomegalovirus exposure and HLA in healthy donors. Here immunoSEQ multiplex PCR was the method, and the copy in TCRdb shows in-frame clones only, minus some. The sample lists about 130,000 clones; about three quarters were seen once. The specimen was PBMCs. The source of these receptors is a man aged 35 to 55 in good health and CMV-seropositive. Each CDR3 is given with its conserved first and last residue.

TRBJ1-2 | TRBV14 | CASSLGTGSYGYTF
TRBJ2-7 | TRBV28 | CASTERLEQYF
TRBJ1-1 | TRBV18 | CASSRQGLNTEAFF
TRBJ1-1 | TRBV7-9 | CASSATKGLNTEAFF
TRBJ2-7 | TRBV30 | CAWSARGLTYEQYF
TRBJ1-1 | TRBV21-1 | CASSKGQEPMNTEAFF
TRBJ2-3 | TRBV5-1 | CASSIGSSGRTDTQYF
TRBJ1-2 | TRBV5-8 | CASVGQTMYGYTF
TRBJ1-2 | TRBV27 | CASSSDTGFGYTF
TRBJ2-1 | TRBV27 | CASSLSTSRREQFF
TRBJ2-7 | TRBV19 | CASSIGGRAREQYF
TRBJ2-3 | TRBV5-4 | CASSQSGRGGLTDTQYF
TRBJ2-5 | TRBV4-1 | CASSQEKAGGPREQYF
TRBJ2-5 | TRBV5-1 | CASSYQSGVAETQYF
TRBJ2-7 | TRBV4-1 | CASSQGAQSTYEQYF
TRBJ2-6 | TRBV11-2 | CASSSGRASGNSGANVLTF